This T cell receptor beta chain emerged from a study of T-cell memory formation after mild COVID-19. Looking at the study overall: Largely donor-specific sequence clusters came from a couple of donors. Points from the study as a whole: In pre-infection memory, a portion of responding clones appeared, which suggested that cross-reactive memory joined.

Libraries for TCRalpha and TCRbeta carried sample barcodes and unique molecular identifiers via 5'RACE. MiXCR was run by TCRdb on the 5' RACE reads, yielding one entry per CDR3 protein. The data contain roughly 510,000 distinct CDR3 sequences, 17% of them seen just once; the ten biggest clones take up approximately 8.1%. As concerns this clonotype: Its antigen is currently unknown.

CDR3 length: 10 amino acids. CDR1 SQVTM and CDR2 ANQGSEA come from the germline V gene. V was trimmed by 5 bases and J by 10 bases, leaving 11 bases between them. Sequencing input: PBMCs or a T cell subset sorted from them (not recorded which). V is TRBV29-1 and J is TRBJ1-1; D remains ambiguous. The sequence came from an adult woman who had mild COVID-19 (a few samples of this study predate the infection). Cell type and time point are not known. CDR3 in amino acids: CSVTDVRAFF. The DNA for the CDR3 is TGCAGCGTTACGGACGTAAGAGCTTTCTTT.